A selection of T cell receptor beta chains follows, all from one sample in a study of blood T cell repertoires in COVID-19. Some clones are missing from TCRdb's copy, which holds only in-frame ones; the method was immunoSEQ multiplex PCR. Of 95,000 to 150,000 clones listed, 65% to 90% were seen once; the top ten hold approximately 11%. Sequences were obtained from peripheral blood. The receptor source for this set is a man aged 80 or over with acute or convalescent COVID-19. CDR3s include the opening cysteine and the closing phenylalanine or tryptophan. D genes are given only for firm matches. Some rows have no size entry. The others give once, few or many, or a class for an expanded clone.

CDR3: CASSYAGGVQGYTF
DNA: TGTGCCAGCAGTTACGCAGGGGGCGTACAGGGCTACACCTTC
V: TRBV6-6
D: TRBD1
J: TRBJ1-2
size: -

CDR3: CASRAGTGVSYEQYF
DNA: TGTGCCAGCAGAGCCGGGACAGGGGTGTCCTACGAGCAGTACTTC
V: TRBV6-5
D: TRBD1
J: TRBJ2-7
size: -

CDR3: CASSTQGLNYGYTF
DNA: TGTGCCAGCAGTACTCAGGGACTAAACTATGGCTACACCTTC
V: TRBV2
D: -
J: TRBJ1-2
size: -

CDR3: CASSLIGGGTDTQYF
DNA: TGCGCCAGCAGCTTGATAGGGGGCGGCACAGATACGCAGTATTTT
V: TRBV5-1
D: TRBD1
J: TRBJ2-3
size: once

CDR3: CASSYSGGLKGTEAFF
DNA: TGTGCCAGCAGTTACTCGGGCGGGCTTAAGGGCACTGAAGCTTTCTTT
V: TRBV6-5
D: -
J: TRBJ1-1
size: -

CDR3: CASRIRGQGATEAFF
DNA: TGTGCCAGCAGAATAAGGGGACAGGGGGCCACTGAAGCTTTCTTT
V: TRBV7-9
D: TRBD1
J: TRBJ1-1
size: -

CDR3: CASSVQAGGETEAFF
DNA: TGTGCCAGCAGCGTCCAGGCAGGGGGAGAAACTGAAGCTTTCTTT
V: TRBV9
D: TRBD1
J: TRBJ1-1
size: -

CDR3: CASSLAGTSGSGEQFF
DNA: TGTGCCAGCAGCTTAGCCGGGACTAGCGGGAGCGGTGAGCAGTTCTTC
V: TRBV13
D: TRBD2
J: TRBJ2-1
size: -

CDR3: CASSFGLAAGSTDTQYF
DNA: TGCGCCAGCAGCTTTGGGCTAGCGGCCGGTAGCACAGATACGCAGTATTTT
V: TRBV5-1
D: TRBD2
J: TRBJ2-3
size: once

CDR3: CATSDPSNSGANVLTF
DNA: TGTGCCACCAGTGATCCATCTAACTCTGGGGCCAACGTCCTGACTTTC
V: TRBV24-1
D: -
J: TRBJ2-6
size: -

CDR3: CASSPQGAIPTGANVLTF
DNA: TGTGCCAGCAGTCCGCAGGGGGCTATACCGACTGGGGCCAACGTCCTGACTTTC
V: TRBV6-6
D: TRBD1
J: TRBJ2-6
size: -

CDR3: CATSDPGTGETGELFF
DNA: TGTGCCACCAGTGATCCCGGGACAGGGGAAACCGGGGAGCTGTTTTTT
V: TRBV24-1
D: TRBD1
J: TRBJ2-2
size: few

CDR3: CASSPAGGNEQFF
DNA: TGTGCCAGCAGTCCCGCTGGAGGGAATGAGCAGTTCTTC
V: TRBV6-5
D: -
J: TRBJ2-1
size: -

CDR3: CATSRDAGGGELFF
DNA: TGTGCCACCAGCAGAGATGCGGGAGGCGGGGAGCTGTTTTTT
V: TRBV15
D: TRBD2
J: TRBJ2-2
size: -

CDR3: CASSSGVGNSPLHF
DNA: TGTGCCAGCAGTTCCGGGGTCGGTAATTCACCCCTCCACTTT
V: TRBV28
D: -
J: TRBJ1-6
size: -

CDR3: CASSLAFSGGFYNEQFF
DNA: TGTGCCAGCAGCTTAGCTTTTAGCGGGGGTTTTTACAATGAGCAGTTCTTC
V: TRBV7-2
D: TRBD2
J: TRBJ2-1
size: -

CDR3: CASSQVLELPFGKNIQYF
DNA: TGCGCCAGCAGCCAAGTTCTAGAGTTGCCGTTTGGCAAAAACATTCAGTACTTC
V: TRBV4-3
D: -
J: TRBJ2-4
size: -

CDR3: CASSRGAAPYEQYF
DNA: TGTGCCAGCAGCCGAGGTGCGGCTCCCTACGAGCAGTACTTC
V: TRBV7-8
D: -
J: TRBJ2-7
size: -

CDR3: CASSRGTSGDTQYF
DNA: TGCGCCAGCAGCCGGGGGACTAGCGGTGATACGCAGTATTTT
V: TRBV5-1
D: TRBD2
J: TRBJ2-3
size: -

CDR3: CATSDFSRGSYNEQFF
DNA: TGTGCCACCAGTGATTTCTCCCGAGGGTCCTACAATGAGCAGTTCTTC
V: TRBV24-1
D: -
J: TRBJ2-1
size: -

CDR3: CATSPGGNTDTQYF
DNA: TGTGCCACCAGCCCAGGGGGTAACACAGATACGCAGTATTTT
V: TRBV24-1
D: TRBD1
J: TRBJ2-3
size: -

CDR3: CASSLAGGTGELFF
DNA: TGTGCCAGCAGTTTAGCGGGGGGTACCGGGGAGCTGTTTTTT
V: TRBV6-2/TRBV6-3
D: TRBD2
J: TRBJ2-2
size: once

CDR3: CASSQESPGGKGRPLHF
DNA: TGTGCCAGCAGCCAAGAGTCGCCAGGAGGAAAGGGTCGCCCCCTCCACTTT
V: TRBV3-1/TRBV3-2
D: -
J: TRBJ1-6
size: -

CDR3: CASSQSQGAFSEKLFF
DNA: TGCGCCAGCAGCCAGAGTCAGGGGGCATTTAGTGAAAAACTGTTTTTT
V: TRBV4-3
D: TRBD1
J: TRBJ1-4
size: -

CDR3: CASSKDRGYSNQPQHF
DNA: TGTGCCAGCAGCAAGGACAGGGGATATAGCAATCAGCCCCAGCATTTT
V: TRBV5-6
D: TRBD1
J: TRBJ1-5
size: -

CDR3: CAWRRQGETQYF
DNA: TGTGCCTGGAGGCGACAGGGGGAGACCCAGTACTTC
V: TRBV30
D: TRBD1
J: TRBJ2-5
size: -

CDR3: CASSYPTGKPEAFF
DNA: TGTGCCAGCAGCTACCCAACGGGAAAGCCTGAAGCTTTCTTT
V: TRBV5-5
D: -
J: TRBJ1-1
size: -

CDR3: CASSPAGGVGELFF
DNA: TGTGCCAGCAGTCCAGCGGGAGGGGTCGGGGAGCTGTTTTTT
V: TRBV11-2
D: TRBD2
J: TRBJ2-2
size: few

CDR3: CASSLTGDQPQHF
DNA: TGCGCCAGCAGCTTGACAGGGGATCAGCCCCAGCATTTT
V: TRBV5-1
D: TRBD1
J: TRBJ1-5
size: few

CDR3: CASSLAGADRGYGYTF
DNA: TGCGCCAGCAGCTTGGCCGGGGCGGACAGGGGCTATGGCTACACCTTC
V: TRBV5-1
D: TRBD1
J: TRBJ1-2
size: -

CDR3: CASSAYSGTGVNTGELFF
DNA: TGTGCCAGCAGTGCCTATTCCGGGACAGGTGTTAACACCGGGGAGCTGTTTTTT
V: TRBV25-1
D: TRBD1
J: TRBJ2-2
size: once

CDR3: CASSQVHGQGRFMNTEAFF
DNA: TGTGCCAGCAGCCAAGTACATGGACAGGGGCGGTTCATGAACACTGAAGCTTTCTTT
V: TRBV3-1/TRBV3-2
D: TRBD1
J: TRBJ1-1
size: -

CDR3: CAISDMRYEQYF
DNA: TGTGCCATCAGTGATATGCGGTACGAGCAGTACTTC
V: TRBV10-3
D: -
J: TRBJ2-7
size: -

CDR3: CASSIDRGTVSTDTQYF
DNA: TGTGCCAGTAGTATAGATCGGGGGACGGTAAGCACAGATACGCAGTATTTT
V: TRBV19
D: -
J: TRBJ2-3
size: -

CDR3: CASSSGTSGNNEQFF
DNA: TGTGCCAGCAGTTCCGGGACTAGCGGGAACAATGAGCAGTTCTTC
V: TRBV6-5
D: TRBD2
J: TRBJ2-1
size: few

CDR3: CASSVSGTSGTNTGELFF
DNA: TGTGCCAGCAGCGTCTCCGGGACTAGCGGGACGAACACCGGGGAGCTGTTTTTT
V: TRBV7-3
D: TRBD2
J: TRBJ2-2
size: -

CDR3: CAWSRGDEKLFF
DNA: TGTGCCTGGAGCAGGGGAGATGAAAAACTGTTTTTT
V: TRBV30
D: -
J: TRBJ1-4
size: -

CDR3: CASSLSWGTGMGTEAFF
DNA: TGTGCCAGCAGTTTATCGTGGGGGACAGGGATGGGCACTGAAGCTTTCTTT
V: TRBV27
D: TRBD1
J: TRBJ1-1
size: few

CDR3: CASSDGQGYNSPLHF
DNA: TGTGCCAGCAGTGACGGCCAGGGTTATAATTCACCCCTCCACTTT
V: TRBV6-4
D: -
J: TRBJ1-6
size: -

CDR3: CASSQFPGTHTEAFF
DNA: TGCGCCAGCAGTCAATTCCCAGGGACACACACTGAAGCTTTCTTT
V: TRBV5-1
D: -
J: TRBJ1-1
size: -

CDR3: CASSLIWGGNTEAFF
DNA: TGCGCCAGCAGCTTGATCTGGGGGGGTAACACTGAAGCTTTCTTT
V: TRBV5-1
D: -
J: TRBJ1-1
size: once

CDR3: CASSRTGTSGTGELFF
DNA: TGTGCCAGCTCACGGACCGGGACTAGCGGTACCGGGGAGCTGTTTTTT
V: TRBV18
D: TRBD2
J: TRBJ2-2
size: -

CDR3: CAWSVGGDNSPLHF
DNA: TGTGCCTGGAGTGTGGGAGGGGACAATTCACCCCTCCACTTT
V: TRBV30
D: -
J: TRBJ1-6
size: -